These T cell receptor beta chains were read from a single sample in a study of T cell responses to AZD1222 COVID-19 vaccine. Using immunoSEQ multiplex PCR, the repertoire was profiled, and TCRdb retains in-frame clones only, with some absent. The data contain approximately 100,000 clones, just over 90% of them singletons. The source material was peripheral blood, sampled on day 0 of AZD1222 vaccination. The source is an adult in good health. CDR3s leave out the opening cysteine and the closing phenylalanine or tryptophan.

V: TRBV28
CDR3: ASSLTGYGYT

V: TRBV19
CDR3: ASSPYLRPGTEAF

V: TRBV6-1
CDR3: ASSERSAITEAF

V: TRBV6-5
CDR3: ASSYGGTGEKLF

V: TRBV3-1/TRBV3-2
CDR3: ASSRSVGNQPQH

V: TRBV20-1
CDR3: SAYLLETQY

V: TRBV6-5
CDR3: ASRGAGQGNGYT

V: TRBV18
CDR3: ASSPRAGTTEAF

V: TRBV7-2
CDR3: ASRLSYGYT

V: TRBV5-1
CDR3: ASSLTGANTEAF

V: TRBV27
CDR3: ASSLLTGGTEAF

V: TRBV5-1
CDR3: ASSWTGTSNQPQH

V: TRBV27
CDR3: ASSLRATYTEAF

V: TRBV14
CDR3: ASSHWVDTQY

V: TRBV9
CDR3: ASSVGALRGEQY

V: TRBV6-5
CDR3: ASSSLTGSETQY

V: TRBV6-5
CDR3: ASGHDSLTNEKLF

V: TRBV19
CDR3: ASRPSWTASTEAF

V: TRBV7-8
CDR3: ASSPRGRGEENEQF

V: TRBV19
CDR3: ASSHSRQAETEAF

V: TRBV28
CDR3: ASSLFGGWADTQY

V: TRBV6-5
CDR3: ASSRAGGPQDTQY

V: TRBV3-1/TRBV3-2
CDR3: ASSPRDRDTEAF

V: TRBV28
CDR3: ASRSPHINRGKLNEKLF

V: TRBV28
CDR3: ASVLDGLSYEQY

V: TRBV5-1
CDR3: ASSTGQGGGYT

V: TRBV2
CDR3: ASSETGNTEAF

V: TRBV9
CDR3: ASSLIDRDNSPLH

V: TRBV12-3/TRBV12-4
CDR3: ASSGSGYGYT

V: TRBV4-1
CDR3: ASSQTGMNTEAF

V: TRBV11-3
CDR3: ASSPHTGGMNEQY

V: TRBV11-2
CDR3: ASSRPEEKLF

V: TRBV6-6
CDR3: ASGAGSSYNEQF

V: TRBV27
CDR3: ASSLSFQGGTEAF

V: TRBV4-1
CDR3: ASSRTGYNTGELF

V: TRBV28
CDR3: ASSPIPRGQPQH

V: TRBV7-9
CDR3: ASSPDGGLEAF